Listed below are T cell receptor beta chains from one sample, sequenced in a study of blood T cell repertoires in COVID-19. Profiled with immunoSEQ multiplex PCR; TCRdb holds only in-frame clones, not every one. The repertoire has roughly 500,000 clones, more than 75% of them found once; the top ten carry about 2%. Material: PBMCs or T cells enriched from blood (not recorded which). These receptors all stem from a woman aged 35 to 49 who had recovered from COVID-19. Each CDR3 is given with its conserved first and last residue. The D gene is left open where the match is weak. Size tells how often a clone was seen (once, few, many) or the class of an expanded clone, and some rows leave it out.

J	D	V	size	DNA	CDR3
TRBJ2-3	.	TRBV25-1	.	TGTGCCAGCAGCCTCCGGGATACGCAGTATTTT	CASSLRDTQYF
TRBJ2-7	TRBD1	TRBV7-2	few	TGTGCCAGCAGCCCCGGGACAGGGGGGTGGGCCGAGCAGTACTTC	CASSPGTGGWAEQYF
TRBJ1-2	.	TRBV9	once	TGTGCCAGCAGCTCGGACACGTCTAACTATGGCTACACCTTC	CASSSDTSNYGYTF
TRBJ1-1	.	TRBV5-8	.	TGTGCCAGCACCCGACTAATGGGCACTGAAGCTTTCTTT	CASTRLMGTEAFF
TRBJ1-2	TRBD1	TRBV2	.	TGTGCCAGCAGGGGCGGATGGGACAGGGGGCCAGTTGGCTACACCTTC	CASRGGWDRGPVGYTF
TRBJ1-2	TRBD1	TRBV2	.	TGTGCCAGCAAGACAGGGTCCTATAACTATGGCTACACCTTC	CASKTGSYNYGYTF
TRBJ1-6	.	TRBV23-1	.	TGCGCCAGCAGTCAGTCCCCAGGGGCCACCTATAATTCACCCCTCCACTTT	CASSQSPGATYNSPLHF
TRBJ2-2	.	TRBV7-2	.	TGTGCCAGCAGCCGGTCGAAGTCTGGGGAGCTGTTTTTT	CASSRSKSGELFF
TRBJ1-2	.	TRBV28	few	TGTGCCAGCAGTTTAGCGGGGGGGCCGTATGGCTACACCTTC	CASSLAGGPYGYTF
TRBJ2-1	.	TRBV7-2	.	TGTGCCAGCAGCTTAGCGCGACTAACCTCCTACAATGAGCAGTTCTTC	CASSLARLTSYNEQFF
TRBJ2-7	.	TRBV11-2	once	TGTGCCAGCAGCTTAGGGGGGGAAGCATCCTACGAGCAGTACTTC	CASSLGGEASYEQYF
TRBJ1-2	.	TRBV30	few	TGTGCCTGGAGTCTTCTAAACTATGGCTACACCTTC	CAWSLLNYGYTF
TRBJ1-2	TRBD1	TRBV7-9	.	TGTGCCAGCAGCTACTCCGGCCAACAAGGGACAGGGAAAATCTATGGCTACACCTTC	CASSYSGQQGTGKIYGYTF
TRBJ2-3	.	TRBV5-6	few	TGTGCCAGCAGCTTAAGCAGGGCCGATACGCAGTATTTT	CASSLSRADTQYF
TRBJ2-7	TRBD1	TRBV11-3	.	TGTGCCAGCAGTTTAGGGGGGACAGGGTTTACCTACGAGCAGTACTTC	CASSLGGTGFTYEQYF
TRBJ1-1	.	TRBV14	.	TGTGCCAGCAGCCAAGAGGTCAGTCTGAACACTGAAGCTTTCTTT	CASSQEVSLNTEAFF
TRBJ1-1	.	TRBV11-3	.	TGTGCCAGCAGCTTTGGGAGAGCGAACACTGAAGCTTTCTTT	CASSFGRANTEAFF
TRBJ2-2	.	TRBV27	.	TGTGCCAGCTGGGGACAGAACACCGGGGAGCTGTTTTTT	CASWGQNTGELFF
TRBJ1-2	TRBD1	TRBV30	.	TGTGCCTGGGGGGGACAGGGTGGCTACACCTTC	CAWGGQGGYTF
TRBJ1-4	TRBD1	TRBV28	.	TGTGCCAGCAGCCACCGCGGGACAGCCGATGTAAAACTGTTTTTT	CASSHRGTADVKLFF
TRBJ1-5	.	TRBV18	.	TGTGCCAGCTCACCAGGGGCGCCACTGAGCAATCAGCCCCAGCATTTT	CASSPGAPLSNQPQHF
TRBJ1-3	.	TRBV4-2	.	TGTGCCAGCAGCCAAGAGTTTACGGCGGTCTCTGGAAACACCATATATTTT	CASSQEFTAVSGNTIYF
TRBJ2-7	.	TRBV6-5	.	TGTGCCAGCAGTTACAACAGGGAGTCCTACGAGCAGTACTTC	CASSYNRESYEQYF